This TCR beta chain was documented in a study of T cells in women clearing cervical HPV infection. V shed 7 bases and J shed 7 bases, with 13 bases lying between them. CDR3 length: 13 amino acids. Germline V gene lookup returns CDR1 SGHNT and CDR2 YENEEA. The data were produced by immunoSEQ multiplex PCR, yet TCRdb's version contains in-frame clones alone and is incomplete. Here the sample table reports approximately 37,000 clones. Comment on this clone: The read comes to an end 3 residues before the CDR3 does, leaving the germline J gene to fill in the end.

The sequencing sample was made of blood buffy coat. This chain links TRBV11-3 with TRBJ2-2; D perhaps matches TRBD1 (5 bases). The receptor was isolated from a woman between 18 and 70 years old with a cervical HPV16 infection that either progressed to CIN3+ or cleared (not recorded which). The CDR3 is CASTIAQGGELFF. The CDR3 DNA, read in part, is TGTGCCAGCACCATAGCCCAGGGCGGGGAG.